The rows below give T cell receptor beta chains drawn from one sample of a study of blood T cell repertoires in COVID-19. The assay was immunoSEQ multiplex PCR, and TCRdb's table has in-frame clones only and misses some. The data show about 27,000 clones, 92% seen once. The sequencing sample was made of peripheral blood. These receptors all stem from a human donor in a cohort sampled during active COVID-19. The CDR3 runs from the conserved cysteine through the conserved F or W. A D gene is named only where the DNA matches it firmly. Not every row has a clone size; where given, it reads once, few, many or a size class.

d_gene	v_gene	abundance	j_gene	CDR3aa	CDR3nt
-	TRBV16	-	TRBJ2-1	CASSQSRGTSSLSYNEQFF	TGTGCCAGCAGCCAATCCAGGGGGACTTCTTCCTTATCCTACAATGAGCAGTTCTTC
TRBD2	TRBV3-1/TRBV3-2	few	TRBJ2-3	CASSQEGLAGGQDTQYF	TGTGCCAGCAGCCAAGAAGGACTAGCGGGGGGGCAAGATACGCAGTATTTT
TRBD1	TRBV6-5	-	TRBJ1-1	CASSSPRDRGAEAFF	TGTGCCAGCAGTTCCCCTCGGGACAGGGGGGCTGAAGCTTTCTTT
-	TRBV6-5	-	TRBJ1-1	CASSPGSYDTEAFF	TGTGCCAGCAGCCCAGGCTCGTACGACACTGAAGCTTTCTTT
TRBD1	TRBV6-5	-	TRBJ1-1	CASRMEGQMNTEAFF	TGTGCCAGCAGGATGGAGGGACAGATGAACACTGAAGCTTTCTTT
-	TRBV9	-	TRBJ1-4	CASSPQKGANEKLFF	TGTGCCAGCAGCCCACAGAAGGGGGCTAATGAAAAACTGTTTTTT
TRBD2	TRBV13	-	TRBJ2-5	CASSPPLAGGDQETQYF	TGTGCCAGCAGCCCACCCTTAGCGGGGGGGGACCAAGAGACCCAGTACTTC
TRBD1	TRBV5-1	once	TRBJ2-1	CASSLVVSGGENYNEQFF	TGCGCCAGCAGCTTGGTAGTCTCAGGGGGAGAGAACTACAATGAGCAGTTCTTC
-	TRBV28	-	TRBJ2-2	CASSLWSAGELFF	TGTGCCAGCAGTTTATGGTCAGCCGGGGAGCTGTTTTTT
-	TRBV10-3	-	TRBJ2-5	CAISKKDSWYQETQYF	TGTGCCATCAGTAAAAAGGACAGCTGGTACCAAGAGACCCAGTACTTC
-	TRBV9	-	TRBJ2-2	CASSVGQRTGELFF	TGTGCCAGCAGCGTAGGGCAGCGCACCGGGGAGCTGTTTTTT
-	TRBV24-1	once	TRBJ2-3	CATSEKGQSTDTQYF	TGTGCCACCAGTGAAAAAGGACAAAGCACAGATACGCAGTATTTT
TRBD2	TRBV5-1	-	TRBJ2-3	CASSSRTSGGTDTQYF	TGCGCCAGCAGCTCGAGGACTAGCGGGGGCACAGATACGCAGTATTTT
TRBD2	TRBV7-3	-	TRBJ2-1	CASSLTSSGGFNEQFF	TGTGCCAGCAGCTTAACGTCTAGCGGGGGGTTCAATGAGCAGTTCTTC
TRBD1	TRBV10-3	-	TRBJ2-1	CAIRPGTGGYNEQFF	TGTGCCATCCGTCCCGGGACAGGGGGATACAATGAGCAGTTCTTC
TRBD2	TRBV4-1	-	TRBJ2-1	CASSQEAGTRQFF	TGCGCCAGCAGCCAAGAGGCCGGGACTAGGCAGTTCTTC
-	TRBV5-1	-	TRBJ2-2	CASRRDSGELFF	TGCGCCAGCAGGAGGGACTCCGGGGAGCTGTTTTTT
-	TRBV7-9	-	TRBJ1-2	CASSHPTGLANYGYTF	TGTGCCAGCAGCCATCCGACCGGGTTGGCTAACTATGGCTACACCTTC
-	TRBV5-1	-	TRBJ2-7	CASSPAAGRGYEQYF	TGCGCCAGCAGCCCGGCGGCGGGCAGGGGATACGAGCAGTACTTC
-	TRBV4-2	-	TRBJ2-5	CASKASEVSETQYF	TGTGCCAGCAAGGCTAGCGAGGTGTCAGAGACCCAGTACTTC
TRBD2	TRBV7-9	-	TRBJ2-1	CASRLAGNNEQFF	TGTGCCAGCAGGCTAGCGGGGAACAATGAGCAGTTCTTC
-	TRBV5-4	-	TRBJ2-7	CASSLAPSRSYEQYF	TGTGCCAGCAGCTTGGCCCCTAGCCGGTCCTACGAGCAGTACTTC
TRBD1	TRBV15	-	TRBJ1-2	CATSRDYSQGAGYTF	TGTGCCACCAGCAGAGATTATTCCCAGGGGGCCGGCTACACCTTC
TRBD2	TRBV5-1	-	TRBJ2-2	CASSGVAGGTYTGELFF	TGCGCCAGCAGCGGCGTAGCGGGGGGAACCTACACCGGGGAGCTGTTTTTT
TRBD2	TRBV5-1	-	TRBJ2-2	CASSLVTSGGVNTGELFF	TGCGCCAGCAGCTTGGTGACTAGCGGGGGGGTCAACACCGGGGAGCTGTTTTTT
-	TRBV3-1/TRBV3-2	-	TRBJ2-2	CASSPEVGARTGELFF	TGTGCCAGCAGCCCTGAAGTGGGGGCGAGGACCGGGGAGCTGTTTTTT
TRBD2	TRBV9	-	TRBJ2-5	CASSPAGGGTGETQYF	TGTGCCAGCAGCCCCGCTGGGGGGGGAACGGGGGAGACCCAGTACTTC
TRBD2	TRBV3-1/TRBV3-2	-	TRBJ2-5	CASRLAGGAGETQYF	TGTGCCAGCCGCCTAGCGGGGGGGGCCGGGGAGACCCAGTACTTC
TRBD1	TRBV28	-	TRBJ2-3	CASSGTDQRTDTQYF	TGTGCCAGCAGTGGGACAGACCAACGCACAGATACGCAGTATTTT
TRBD1	TRBV29-1	-	TRBJ1-5	CSAGTGVSQPQHF	TGCAGCGCCGGGACAGGGGTTAGTCAGCCCCAGCATTTT
-	TRBV10-2	-	TRBJ2-7	CASRETATSYEQYF	TGCGCCAGCAGAGAGACAGCTACCTCCTACGAGCAGTACTTC
TRBD1	TRBV7-3	few	TRBJ1-2	CASSFDRGGGYTF	TGTGCCAGCAGCTTTGACAGGGGTGGCGGCTACACCTTC
-	TRBV6-6	-	TRBJ2-7	CASKIGPAAYEQYF	TGTGCCAGCAAAATCGGTCCGGCGGCCTACGAGCAGTACTTC
-	TRBV19	-	TRBJ1-5	CASRGGRAQPQHF	TGTGCCAGTAGGGGGGGGAGGGCACAGCCCCAGCATTTT
-	TRBV27	-	TRBJ1-3	CASSSGDNTIYF	TGTGCCAGCAGTTCCGGGGATAACACCATATATTTT
-	TRBV7-7	once	TRBJ2-1	CASSQRVGANEQFF	TGTGCCAGCAGCCAACGGGTTGGGGCAAATGAGCAGTTCTTC
TRBD1	TRBV7-9	once	TRBJ1-2	CASSLGETGGLNGYTF	TGTGCCAGCAGCCTTGGGGAGACAGGGGGCCTTAATGGCTACACCTTC